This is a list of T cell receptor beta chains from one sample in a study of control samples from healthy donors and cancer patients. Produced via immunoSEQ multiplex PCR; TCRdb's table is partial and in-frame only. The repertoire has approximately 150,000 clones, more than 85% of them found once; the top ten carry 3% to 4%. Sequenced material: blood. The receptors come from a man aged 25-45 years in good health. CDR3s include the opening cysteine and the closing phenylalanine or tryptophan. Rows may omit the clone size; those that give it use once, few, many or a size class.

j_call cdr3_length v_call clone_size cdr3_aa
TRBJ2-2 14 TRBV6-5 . CASSFLGRAGELFF
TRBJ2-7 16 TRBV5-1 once CASSLGGGQGLHEQYF
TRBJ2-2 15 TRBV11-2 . CASSRTGGDTGELFF
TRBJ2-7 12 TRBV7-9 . CASSSGAYEQYF
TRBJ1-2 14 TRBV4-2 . CASSQGDRNYGYTF
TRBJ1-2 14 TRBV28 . CASSLWRANYGYTF
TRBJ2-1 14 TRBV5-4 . CASSLPGKTNEQFF
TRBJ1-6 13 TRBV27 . CASRSSYNSPLHF
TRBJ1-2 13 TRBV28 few CASRTGVVYGYTF
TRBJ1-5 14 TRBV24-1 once CATSDRTGAQPQHF
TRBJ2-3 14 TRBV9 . CASSVLATTDTQYF
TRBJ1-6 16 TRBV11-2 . CASSWGGDRYNSPLHF
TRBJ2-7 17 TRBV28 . CASSPTGGGKGGYEQYF
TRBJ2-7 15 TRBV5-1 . CASSLDPREGYEQYF
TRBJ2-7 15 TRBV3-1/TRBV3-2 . CASSRLAGGSYEQYF
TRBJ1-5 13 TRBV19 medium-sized CAGGSDLNQPQHF
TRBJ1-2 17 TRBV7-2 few CASSLTTTTGQNYGYTF
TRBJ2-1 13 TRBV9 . CASSVGGINEQFF
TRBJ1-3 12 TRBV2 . CASTVRGNTIYF
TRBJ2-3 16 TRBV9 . CASSVAGGGAGDTQYF
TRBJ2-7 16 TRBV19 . CASSIWSGKGSYEQYF
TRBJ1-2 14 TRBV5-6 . CASSLDRANYGYTF
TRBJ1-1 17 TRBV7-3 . CASSPYLDRAMGTEAFF
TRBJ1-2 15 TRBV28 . CASSSLDRVGYGYTF
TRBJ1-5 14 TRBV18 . CASSGGFDNQPQHF
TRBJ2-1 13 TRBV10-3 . CAISDSGDNEQFF
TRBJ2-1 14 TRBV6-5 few CASSSSGALNEQFF
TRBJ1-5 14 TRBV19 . CASNIQGNNQPQHF
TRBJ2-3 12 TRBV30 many CAWSTSTDTQYF
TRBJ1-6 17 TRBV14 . CASSQRLLGRNNSPLHF
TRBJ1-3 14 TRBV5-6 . CASSLEGVWNTIYF
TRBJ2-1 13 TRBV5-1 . CASSRDLGSEQFF
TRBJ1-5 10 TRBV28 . CASSSQPQHF
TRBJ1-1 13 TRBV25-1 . CASSASLNTEAFF
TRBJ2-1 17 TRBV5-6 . CASSPFRGDRVNNEQFF
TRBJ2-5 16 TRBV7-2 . CASSGTRPGLGETQYF
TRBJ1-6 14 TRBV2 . CASTIGQSNSPLHF
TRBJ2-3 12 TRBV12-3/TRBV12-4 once CASSPNTDTQYF
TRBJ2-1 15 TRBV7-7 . CASSLAVDSYNEQFF
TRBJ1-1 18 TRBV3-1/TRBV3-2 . CASSQVMGQGERNTEAFF
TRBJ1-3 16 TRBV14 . CASSQNRDPGLSTIYF
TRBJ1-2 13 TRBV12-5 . CASGVRVLYGYTF
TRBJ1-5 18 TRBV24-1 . CATSDPYWGDRVYQPQHF
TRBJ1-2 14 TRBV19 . CASSPGQLNYGYTF
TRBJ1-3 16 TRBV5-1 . CASSLGPTFSGNTIYF
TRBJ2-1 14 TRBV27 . CASSLAPGINEQFF
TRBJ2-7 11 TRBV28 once CASSSRIEQYF
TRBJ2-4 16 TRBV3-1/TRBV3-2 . CASSPPGLAGTNIQYF
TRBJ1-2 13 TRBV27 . CASSFTGIEGYTF
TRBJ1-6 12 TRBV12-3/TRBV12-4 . CASTLGNSPLHF
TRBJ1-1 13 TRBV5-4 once CASSPGGGTEAFF
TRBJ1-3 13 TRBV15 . CATSRDQVGTIYF
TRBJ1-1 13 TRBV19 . CASSWQGGTEAFF
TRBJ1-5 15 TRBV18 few CASSQDRGHYQPQHF